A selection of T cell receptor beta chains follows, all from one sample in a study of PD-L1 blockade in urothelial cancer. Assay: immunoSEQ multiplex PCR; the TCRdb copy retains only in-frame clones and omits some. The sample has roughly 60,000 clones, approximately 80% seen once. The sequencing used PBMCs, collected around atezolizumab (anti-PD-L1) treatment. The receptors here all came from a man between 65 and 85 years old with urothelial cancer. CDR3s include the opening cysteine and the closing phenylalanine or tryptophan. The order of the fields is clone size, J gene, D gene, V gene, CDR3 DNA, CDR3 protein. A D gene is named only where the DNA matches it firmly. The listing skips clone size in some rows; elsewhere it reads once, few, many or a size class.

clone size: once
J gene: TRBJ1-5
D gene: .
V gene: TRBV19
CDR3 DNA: TGTGCCAGTCATCAGGGTCCCAACCAGCCCCAGCATTTT
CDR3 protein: CASHQGPNQPQHF

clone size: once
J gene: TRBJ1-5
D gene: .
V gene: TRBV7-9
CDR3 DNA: TGTGCCAGCAGCTTGTGGCAGGGGCCGGACGGCAATCAGCCCCAGCATTTT
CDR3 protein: CASSLWQGPDGNQPQHF

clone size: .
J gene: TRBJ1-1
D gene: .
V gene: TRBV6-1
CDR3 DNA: TGTGCCAGCAGGGGGCTGGGCACTGAAGCTTTCTTT
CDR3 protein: CASRGLGTEAFF

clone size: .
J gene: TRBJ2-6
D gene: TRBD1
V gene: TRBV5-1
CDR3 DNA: TGCGCCAGCCAAGACAGGGTAGCCTCTGGGGCCAACGTCCTGACTTTC
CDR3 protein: CASQDRVASGANVLTF

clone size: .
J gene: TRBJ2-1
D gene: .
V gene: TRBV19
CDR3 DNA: TGTGCCAGTAGTAGCGACAGGCGCGGACGGAATGAGCAGTTCTTC
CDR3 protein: CASSSDRRGRNEQFF

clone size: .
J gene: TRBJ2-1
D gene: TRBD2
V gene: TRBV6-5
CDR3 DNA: TGTGCCAGCAGTTACCTAGCGGGTGCCTACAATGAGCAGTTCTTC
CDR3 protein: CASSYLAGAYNEQFF

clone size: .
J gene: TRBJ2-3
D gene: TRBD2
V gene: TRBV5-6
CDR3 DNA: TGTGCCAGCAGGCCTAGCGGGATTAGCACAGATACGCAGTATTTT
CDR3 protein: CASRPSGISTDTQYF

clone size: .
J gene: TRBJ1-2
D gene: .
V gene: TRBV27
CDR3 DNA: TGTGCCAGTAAAATGAGCAGGGACTACTATGGCTACACCTTC
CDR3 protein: CASKMSRDYYGYTF

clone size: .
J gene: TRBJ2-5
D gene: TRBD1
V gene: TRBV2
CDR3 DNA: TGTGCCAGCAGTGAAGCGCGACAGGGGGGGAAGACCCAGTACTTC
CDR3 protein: CASSEARQGGKTQYF

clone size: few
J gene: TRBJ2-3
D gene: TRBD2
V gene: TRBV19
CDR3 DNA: TGTGCCAGTAGTACAGGACTAGCGGGAGCCGCAGATACGCAGTATTTT
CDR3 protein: CASSTGLAGAADTQYF

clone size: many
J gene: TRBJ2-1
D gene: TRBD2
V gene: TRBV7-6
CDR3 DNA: TGTGCCAGCAGCTTAGAGGTCCCCAGCGGGAGTAGGTATGAGCAGTTCTTC
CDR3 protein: CASSLEVPSGSRYEQFF

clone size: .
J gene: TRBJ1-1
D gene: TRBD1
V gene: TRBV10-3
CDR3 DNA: TGTGCCATCAGTGGGACAGGGGGCGGGACTGAAGCTTTCTTT
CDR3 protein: CAISGTGGGTEAFF

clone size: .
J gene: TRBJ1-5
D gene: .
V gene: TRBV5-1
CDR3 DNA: TGCGCCAGCAGCCCAGGATCCAGGTTCAATCAGCCCCAGCATTTT
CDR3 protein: CASSPGSRFNQPQHF

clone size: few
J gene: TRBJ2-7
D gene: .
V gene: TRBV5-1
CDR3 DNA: TGCGCCAGCAGCTTCGGGCAGGGCGGTTCCACCTACGAGCAGTACTTC
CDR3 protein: CASSFGQGGSTYEQYF

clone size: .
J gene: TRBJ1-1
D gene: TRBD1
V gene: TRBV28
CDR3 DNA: TGTGCCAGCAGAGCCCGACAGGGAGCCGCTGAAGCTTTCTTT
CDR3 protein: CASRARQGAAEAFF

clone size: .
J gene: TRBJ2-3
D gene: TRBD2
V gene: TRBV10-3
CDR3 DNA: TGTGCCATCAGTAATGGACTAGCGGGAGGGCTTAGCACAGATACGCAGTATTTT
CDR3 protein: CAISNGLAGGLSTDTQYF

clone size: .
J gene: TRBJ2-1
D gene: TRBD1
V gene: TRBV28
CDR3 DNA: TGTGCCAGCAGTATAGGACAGGCCGGGGTGTACAATGAGCAGTTCTTC
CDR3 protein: CASSIGQAGVYNEQFF

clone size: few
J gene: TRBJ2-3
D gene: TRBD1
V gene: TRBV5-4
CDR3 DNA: TGTGCCAGCAGCTTTGGACAGGGTATTGTTGCAGATACGCAGTATTTT
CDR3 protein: CASSFGQGIVADTQYF

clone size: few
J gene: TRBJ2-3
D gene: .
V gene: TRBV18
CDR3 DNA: TGTGCCAGCTCCCCCTCGCCGCCGGGGAGCACAGATACGCAGTATTTT
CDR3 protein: CASSPSPPGSTDTQYF

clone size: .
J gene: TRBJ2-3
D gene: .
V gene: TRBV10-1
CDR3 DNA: TGCGCCAGCAGTGAGAGTGGACAGAGCACAGATACGCAGTATTTT
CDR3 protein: CASSESGQSTDTQYF

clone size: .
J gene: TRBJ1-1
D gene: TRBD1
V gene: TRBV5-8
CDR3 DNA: TGTGCCAGCAGCTTGGTGACAGGGGGATCGGCAGCTTTCTTT
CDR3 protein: CASSLVTGGSAAFF

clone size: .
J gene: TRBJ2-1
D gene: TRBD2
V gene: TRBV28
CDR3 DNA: TGTGCCAGCAGGGCCCCCGCGGGAGGAGGTAGGTCCTACAATGAGCAGTTCTTC
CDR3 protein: CASRAPAGGGRSYNEQFF

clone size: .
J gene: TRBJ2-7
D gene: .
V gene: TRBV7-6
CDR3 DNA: TGTGCCAGCAGCTCGACTCAGGGCTACGAGCAGTACTTC
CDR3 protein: CASSSTQGYEQYF

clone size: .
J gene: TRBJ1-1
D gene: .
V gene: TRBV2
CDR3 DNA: TGTGCCAGCAGTGTAGCACGGGTCACTGAAGCTTTCTTT
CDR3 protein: CASSVARVTEAFF

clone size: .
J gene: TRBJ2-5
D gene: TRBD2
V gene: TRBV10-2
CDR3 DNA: TGCGCCAGCAGTGACCCCTCACCGGGACTAGCGGGAGGAAGGGAGACCCAGTACTTC
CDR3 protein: CASSDPSPGLAGGRETQYF

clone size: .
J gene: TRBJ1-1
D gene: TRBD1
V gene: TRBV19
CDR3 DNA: TGTGCCAGTAGTGCCACAGGGGGGGACGCAGCTTTCTTT
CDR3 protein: CASSATGGDAAFF

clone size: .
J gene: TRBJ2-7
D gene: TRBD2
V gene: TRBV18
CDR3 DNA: TGTGCCAGCTCACCGGGAGCGGGAGGGCCGAAATCCTACGAGCAGTACTTC
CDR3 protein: CASSPGAGGPKSYEQYF

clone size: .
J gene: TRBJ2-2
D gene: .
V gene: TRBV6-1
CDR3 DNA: TGTGCCAGCAGTGAACGGGATTACACCGGGGAGCTGTTTTTT
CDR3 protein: CASSERDYTGELFF

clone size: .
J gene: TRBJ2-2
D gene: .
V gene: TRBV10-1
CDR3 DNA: TGCGCCAGCAGGGGTGCGGGAAACACCGGGGAGCTGTTTTTT
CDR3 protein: CASRGAGNTGELFF

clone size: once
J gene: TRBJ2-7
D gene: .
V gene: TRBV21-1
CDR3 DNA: TGTGCCAGCAGCAAGGAGCGGGAGGATAGGGAGCAGTACTTC
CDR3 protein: CASSKEREDREQYF

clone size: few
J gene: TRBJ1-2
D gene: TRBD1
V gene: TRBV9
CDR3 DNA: TGTGCCAGCAGCCCAACGTCGAGTCTCAGGACAGGGGATTCTAACTATGGCTACACCTTC
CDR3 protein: CASSPTSSLRTGDSNYGYTF

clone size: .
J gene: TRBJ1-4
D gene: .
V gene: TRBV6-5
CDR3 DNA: TGTGCCAGCAGTTACAACAGGGACGAAAAACTGTTTTTT
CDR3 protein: CASSYNRDEKLFF

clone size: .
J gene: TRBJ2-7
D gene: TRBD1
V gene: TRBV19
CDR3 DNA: TGTGCCAGTAGTCCCTTGGGACAGGGGGCGCGGTACGAGCAGTACTTC
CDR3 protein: CASSPLGQGARYEQYF

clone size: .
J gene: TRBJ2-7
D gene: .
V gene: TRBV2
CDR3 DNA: TGTGCCAGCAGTGAAGAAGGGGGTAGCGAGCAGTACTTC
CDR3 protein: CASSEEGGSEQYF

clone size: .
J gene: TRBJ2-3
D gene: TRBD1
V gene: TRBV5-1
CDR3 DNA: TGCGCCAGCAGCAGTAGATACAGGGGGAGCACAGATACGCAGTATTTT
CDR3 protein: CASSSRYRGSTDTQYF

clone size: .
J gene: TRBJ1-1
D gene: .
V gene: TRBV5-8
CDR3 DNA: TGTGCCAGCAGCTGGGGGCCATCTGGGAACACTGAAGCTTTCTTT
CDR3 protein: CASSWGPSGNTEAFF

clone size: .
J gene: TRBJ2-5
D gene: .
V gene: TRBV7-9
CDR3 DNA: TGTGCCAGCACTCCTGTGCGGGTGGGGTTTTTGGAGACCCAGTACTTC
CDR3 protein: CASTPVRVGFLETQYF

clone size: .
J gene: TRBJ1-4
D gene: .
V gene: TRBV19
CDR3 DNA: TGTGCCAGTAGTATGATCTCGCAGGGAGGGGAAAAACTGTTTTTT
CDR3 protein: CASSMISQGGEKLFF

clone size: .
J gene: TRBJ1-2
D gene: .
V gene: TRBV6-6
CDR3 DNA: TGTGCCAGCAGAAACTCAGGGGCCCTTCCCGATGGCTACACCTTC
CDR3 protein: CASRNSGALPDGYTF

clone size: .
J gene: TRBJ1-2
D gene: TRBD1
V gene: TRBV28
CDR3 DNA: TGTGCCAGCAGTTTAGGACAGGCGTATGGCTACACCTTC
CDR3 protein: CASSLGQAYGYTF

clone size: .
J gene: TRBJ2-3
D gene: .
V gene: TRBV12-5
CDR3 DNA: TGTGCTAGTGGTTTTGTAGCAGATACGCAGTATTTT
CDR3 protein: CASGFVADTQYF

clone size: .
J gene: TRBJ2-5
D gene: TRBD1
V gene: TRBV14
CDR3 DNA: TGTGCCAGCAGCCCCCGTGACAGGGGGCTTGGGGAGACCCAGTACTTC
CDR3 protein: CASSPRDRGLGETQYF

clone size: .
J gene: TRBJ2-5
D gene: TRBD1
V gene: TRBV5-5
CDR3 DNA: TGTGCCAGCAGCGGTAGACAGGGGGCTAGGGAGACCCAGTACTTC
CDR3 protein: CASSGRQGARETQYF

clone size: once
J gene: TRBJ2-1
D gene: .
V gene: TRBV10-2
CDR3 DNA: TGCGCCAGCAGTGATACGGCGGGAAGCTACAATGAGCAGTTCTTC
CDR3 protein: CASSDTAGSYNEQFF

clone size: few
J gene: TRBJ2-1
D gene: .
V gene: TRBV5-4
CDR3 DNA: TGTGCCAGCAGCTCACTGGGGCCTTACAATGAGCAGTTCTTC
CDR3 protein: CASSSLGPYNEQFF

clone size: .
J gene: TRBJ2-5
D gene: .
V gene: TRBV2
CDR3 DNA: TGTGCCAGCAGTGAATTGAGAGAGACCCAGTACTTC
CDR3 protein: CASSELRETQYF

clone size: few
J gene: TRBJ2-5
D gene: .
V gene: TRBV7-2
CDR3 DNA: TGTGCCAGCAGCTTTGCAGGGGAAGAGACCCAGTACTTC
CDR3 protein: CASSFAGEETQYF

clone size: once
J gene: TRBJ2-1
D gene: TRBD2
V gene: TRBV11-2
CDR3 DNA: TGTGCCAGCAGCTTAGCGGGAGGGCTCAATGAGCAGTTCTTC
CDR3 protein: CASSLAGGLNEQFF

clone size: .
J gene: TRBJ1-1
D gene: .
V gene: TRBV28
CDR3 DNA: TGTGCCAGCTCTAGACAGGCTAGTATTCTTGAAGCTTTCTTT
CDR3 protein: CASSRQASILEAFF

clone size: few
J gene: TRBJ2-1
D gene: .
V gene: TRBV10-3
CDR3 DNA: TGTGCCATCAGTGAGGAACTGTACAATGAGCAGTTCTTC
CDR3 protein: CAISEELYNEQFF

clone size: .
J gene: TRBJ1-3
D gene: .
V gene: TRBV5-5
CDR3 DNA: TGTGCCAGCAGTCTCTCCGGGACAAACTCTGGAAACACCATATATTTT
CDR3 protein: CASSLSGTNSGNTIYF

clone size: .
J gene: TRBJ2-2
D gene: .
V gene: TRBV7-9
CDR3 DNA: TGTGCCAGCAGCTTAGAATCATTTACCGGGGAGCTGTTTTTT
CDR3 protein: CASSLESFTGELFF

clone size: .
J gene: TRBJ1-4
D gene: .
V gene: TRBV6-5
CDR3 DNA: TGTGCCAGCAGTTATCGGTCAACTAATGAAAAACTGTTTTTT
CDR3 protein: CASSYRSTNEKLFF

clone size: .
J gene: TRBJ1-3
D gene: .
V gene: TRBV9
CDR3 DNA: TGTGCCAGCAGCGCCGCAGTCTCTGGAAACACCATATATTTT
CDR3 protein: CASSAAVSGNTIYF